This TCR beta chain derives from a study of chemoradiotherapy in HPV16-positive cancers. General observations from the study: Non-HPV-specific T cells did not expand in tumors during treatment, whereas candidate HPV-specific clones and E7-related motifs did.

In the case of this clone: Its antigen remains unknown.

The data were produced by immunoSEQ multiplex PCR, yet TCRdb's version contains in-frame clones alone and is incomplete. Of under 14,000 clones detected, roughly 70% appear once; the ten largest clones hold 30% to 45%. Samples were taken several times over chemoradiotherapy. This specimen was acquired from a patient who underwent chemoradiotherapy. This TCR came from a human donor with HPV-associated anogenital cancer.

In DNA form, the CDR3 reads TGTGCCAGCAGGCCCGGGGTGAAAGATACGCAGTATTTT. Translated, it gives CASRPGVKDTQYF. The chain uses TRBV19 and TRBJ2-3; D perhaps matches TRBD2 (5 bases). This CDR3 comprises 13 residues. Germline V gene lookup returns CDR1 LNHDA and CDR2 SQIVND (reference sequence). The V and J ends lost 9 bases and 5 bases respectively, with 15 bases between them.